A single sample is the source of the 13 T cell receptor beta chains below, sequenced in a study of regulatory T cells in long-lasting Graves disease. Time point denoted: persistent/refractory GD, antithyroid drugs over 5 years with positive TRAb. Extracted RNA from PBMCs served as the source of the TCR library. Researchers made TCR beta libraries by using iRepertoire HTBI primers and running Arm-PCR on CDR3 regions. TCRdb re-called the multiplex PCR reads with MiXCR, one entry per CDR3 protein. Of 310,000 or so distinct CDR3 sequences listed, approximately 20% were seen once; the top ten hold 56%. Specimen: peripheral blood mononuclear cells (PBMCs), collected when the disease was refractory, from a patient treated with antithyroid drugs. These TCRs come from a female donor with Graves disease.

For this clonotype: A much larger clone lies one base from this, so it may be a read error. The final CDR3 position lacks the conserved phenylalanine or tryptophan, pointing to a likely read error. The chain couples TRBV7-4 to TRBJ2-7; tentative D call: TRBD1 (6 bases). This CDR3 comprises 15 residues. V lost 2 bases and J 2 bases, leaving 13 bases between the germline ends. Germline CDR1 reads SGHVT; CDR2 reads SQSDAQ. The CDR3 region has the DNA TGTGCCAGCAGCTTAATGGGACACCAAACCTACGAGCAGTACCTC. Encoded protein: CASSLMGHQTYEQYL.

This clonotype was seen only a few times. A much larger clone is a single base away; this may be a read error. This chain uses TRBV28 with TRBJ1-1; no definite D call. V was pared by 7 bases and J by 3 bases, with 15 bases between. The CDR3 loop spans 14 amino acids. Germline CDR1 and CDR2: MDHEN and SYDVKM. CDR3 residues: CASIFSDYHTEAFF. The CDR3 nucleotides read TGTGCCAGCATTTTCTCAGACTACCACACTGAAGCTTTCTTT.

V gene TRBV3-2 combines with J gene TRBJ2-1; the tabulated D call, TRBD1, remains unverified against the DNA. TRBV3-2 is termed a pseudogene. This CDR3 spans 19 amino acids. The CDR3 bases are TGTGCCAGCAGCCAAGGTAGCCCGCAGGATGACAGAAACTACAATGAGCAGTTCTTC. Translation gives CASSQGSPQDDRNYNEQFF.

CDR3 residues: CASRDGGATDTQYF. The CDR3 nucleotides are TGTGCCAGTAGGGATGGGGGGGCCACAGATACGCAGTATTTT. The V gene is TRBV19, the J gene TRBJ2-3; D is perhaps TRBD2 (7 bases). The V and J ends lost 6 bases and 2 bases respectively, with 12 bases between them. This CDR3 spans 14 amino acids. Germline V gene lookup returns CDR1 LNHDA and CDR2 SQIVND (reference sequence).

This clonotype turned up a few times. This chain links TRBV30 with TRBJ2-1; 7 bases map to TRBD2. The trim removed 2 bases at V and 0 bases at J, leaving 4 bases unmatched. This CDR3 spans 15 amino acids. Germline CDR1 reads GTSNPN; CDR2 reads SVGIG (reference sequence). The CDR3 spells CAWSRTSASYNEQFF. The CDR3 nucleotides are TGTGCCTGGAGTAGAACTAGCGCCTCCTACAATGAGCAGTTCTTC.

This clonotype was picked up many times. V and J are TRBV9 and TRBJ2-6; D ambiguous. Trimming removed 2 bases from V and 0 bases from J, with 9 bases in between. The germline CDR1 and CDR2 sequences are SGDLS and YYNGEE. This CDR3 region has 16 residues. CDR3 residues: CASSVVFSSGANVLTF. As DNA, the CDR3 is TGTGCCAGCAGCGTCGTCTTCAGCTCTGGGGCCAACGTCCTGACTTTC.

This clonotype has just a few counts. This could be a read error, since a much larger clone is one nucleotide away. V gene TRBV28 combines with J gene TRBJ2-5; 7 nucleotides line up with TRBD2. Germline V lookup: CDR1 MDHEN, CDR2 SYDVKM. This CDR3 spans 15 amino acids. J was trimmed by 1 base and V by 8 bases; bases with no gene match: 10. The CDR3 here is CASGPRGTIQETQYF. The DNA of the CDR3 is TGTGCCAGCGGTCCCCGAGGGACTATCCAAGAGACCCAGTACTTC.

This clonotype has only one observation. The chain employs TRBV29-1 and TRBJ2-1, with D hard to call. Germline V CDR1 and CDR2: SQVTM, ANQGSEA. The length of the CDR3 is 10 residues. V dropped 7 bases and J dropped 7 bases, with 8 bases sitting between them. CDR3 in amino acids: CSAARNEQFF. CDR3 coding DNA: TGCAGCGCCGCTCGGAATGAGCAGTTCTTC.

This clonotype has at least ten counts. The CDR3 sequence: CSVRAASSYEQYF. CDR3 DNA sequence: TGCAGTGTTCGAGCTGCTAGCTCCTACGAGCAGTACTTC. The V gene is TRBV20-1, the J gene TRBJ2-7; D is ambiguous. V was pared by 7 bases and J by 0 bases, with 13 bases between. The CDR3 length is 13 residues. CDR1 DFQATT and CDR2 SNEGSKA come from the germline V gene (reference sequence).

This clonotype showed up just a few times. The CDR3 spells CASSPRQGAYQPQHF. The CDR3, as DNA: TGTGCCAGCAGCCCCCGACAGGGGGCTTACCAGCCCCAGCATTTT. The rearrangement links TRBV3-1 to TRBJ1-5; 10 positions match TRBD1. V lost 4 bases and J lost 7; bases outside the gene matches: 7. CDR1 and CDR2 (germline): LGHDT, YNNKEL (reference sequence). The CDR3 covers 15 residues.

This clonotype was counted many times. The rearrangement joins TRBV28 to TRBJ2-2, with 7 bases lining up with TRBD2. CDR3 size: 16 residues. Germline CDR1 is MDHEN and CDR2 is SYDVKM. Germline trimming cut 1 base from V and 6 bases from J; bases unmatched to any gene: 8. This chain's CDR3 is CASSLFGSGRPGELFF. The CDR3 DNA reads TGTGCCAGCAGTTTATTCGGTAGCGGGCGACCCGGGGAGCTGTTTTTT.

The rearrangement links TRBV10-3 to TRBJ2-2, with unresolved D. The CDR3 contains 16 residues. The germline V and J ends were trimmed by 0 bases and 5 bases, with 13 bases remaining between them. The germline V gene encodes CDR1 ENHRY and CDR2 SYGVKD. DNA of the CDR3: TGTGCCATCAGTGAGTCAGGGCAAGCCGGGACCGGGGAGCTGTTTTTT. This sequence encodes CAISESGQAGTGELFF.

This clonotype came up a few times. The CDR3 region is CASSPSTNYGYTF. The CDR3 DNA follows: TGTGCCAGCAGTCCCTCAACCAACTATGGCTACACCTTC. The rearrangement joins TRBV25-1 to TRBJ1-2; D remains unclear. Trimming pared 5 bases from V and 2 bases from J, leaving 9 bases between. Per germline, CDR1 MGHDK and CDR2 SYGVNS. CDR3 length: 13 amino acids.